These 30 T cell receptor beta chains share one sample of origin, sequenced in a study of cytomegalovirus exposure and HLA in healthy donors. In the PCR, 60 Vbeta and 13 Jbeta primers were used. Generated by immunoSEQ multiplex PCR, the TCRdb table keeps only in-frame clones and is missing some. Of some 150,000 clones listed, roughly 80% are singletons. The sequenced sample consisted of PBMCs. These receptors all come from a human donor in good health.

The chain recombines TRBV7-9 with TRBJ1-2, with D perhaps matching TRBD1 (6 bases). CDR1 and CDR2 (germline): SEHNR, FQNEAQ (reference sequence). This CDR3 is 15 amino acids long. Trimming removed 0 bases from V and 5 bases from J, with 13 bases in between. CDR3 amino acids: CASSLAGARVYGYTF. CDR3 coding DNA: TGTGCCAGCAGCTTAGCGGGGGCCAGGGTATATGGCTACACCTTC.

This sequence joins TRBV19 and TRBJ1-5, with D hard to call. The germline V gene encodes CDR1 LNHDA and CDR2 SQIVND (reference sequence). This CDR3 contains 14 residues. The germline V and J ends were trimmed by 8 bases and 0 bases, with 11 bases remaining between them. For the CDR3, the DNA is TGTGCCAGTGACCGGGTGATTAGCAATCAGCCCCAGCATTTT. This codes for CASDRVISNQPQHF.

The chain links TRBV9 to TRBJ2-1; TRBD2 matches 9 bases. After removal of 0 bases from V and 10 bases from J, the junction contained 11 bases not matched to a gene. The CDR3 extends over 16 amino acids. Germline V gene data show CDR1 as SGDLS and CDR2 as YYNGEE. The CDR3 DNA reads as TGTGCCAGCAGCGTAGGACTAGCGGAGGGGTCAGTCGAGCAGTTCTTC. Protein: CASSVGLAEGSVEQFF.

The chain has TRBV7-9 and TRBJ2-3, with 8 nucleotides matching TRBD2. Germline trimming cut 1 base from V and 8 bases from J; bases unmatched to any gene: 11. This CDR3 has 16 residues. Germline CDR1 reads SEHNR; CDR2 reads FQNEAQ (reference sequence). This CDR3 reads CASSLGRASGYGTQYF. As DNA, the CDR3 is TGTGCCAGCAGCTTAGGAAGGGCTAGCGGGTACGGTACGCAGTATTTT.

The CDR3 region is CATLGRGSVNQPQHF. CDR3 in DNA: TGTGCCACCCTAGGGAGGGGATCCGTCAATCAGCCCCAGCATTTT. The V and J genes are TRBV19 and TRBJ1-5; D is perhaps TRBD1 (5 bases). CDR1 and CDR2 (germline): LNHDA, SQIVND (reference sequence). The CDR3 runs to 15 residues. With 10 bases removed from V and 3 bases from J, the gap between germline ends came to 19 bases.

The chain uses TRBV28 and TRBJ2-1, with no clear D. CDR1 and CDR2 from the germline V gene are MDHEN and SYDVKM. The ends were cut back, 4 bases at V and 10 bases at J, with 8 bases in the middle. The CDR3 consists of 11 residues. DNA for the CDR3: TGTGCCAGCAGTTCCCTCCCCGAGCAGTTCTTC. It codes for CASSSLPEQFF.

The V and J genes are TRBV4-1 and TRBJ2-2, with 10 bases aligning to TRBD2. Losses at the gene ends were 4 bases for V and 7 bases for J; bases not matched to a gene: 6. The germline CDR1 and CDR2 sequences are MGHRA and YSYEKL. The CDR3 consists of 15 residues. The CDR3 region is CASSRERGGVGELFF. Here the CDR3 DNA reads TGCGCCAGCAGCCGCGAGCGGGGGGGAGTCGGGGAGCTGTTTTTT.

The V gene is TRBV7-8, the J gene TRBJ2-7, with D perhaps matching TRBD2 (5 bases). The germline V gene has CDR1 SGHVS and CDR2 FQNEAQ. The CDR3 consists of 14 residues. Between the trimmed V and J ends, which lost 5 bases and 2 bases, there was a span of 13 bases. Here the CDR3 DNA reads TGTGCCAGCAGCCCGGCCCCCGGGACCTACGAGCAGTACTTC. It specifies CASSPAPGTYEQYF.

The J gene is TRBJ1-6, the V gene TRBV6-5, with 10 bases that match TRBD1. CDR3 length equals 13 residues. V lost 6 bases and J lost 10; bases outside the gene matches: 3. Germline V CDR1 and CDR2: MNHEY, SVGAGI. CDR3 protein: CASRGQGPSPLHF. CDR3 bases: TGTGCCAGCAGGGGACAGGGGCCCTCACCCCTCCACTTT.

The chain uses TRBV12-5 and TRBJ2-1; perhaps TRBD2 as D (5 bases). From germline, CDR1 is LGHNT and CDR2 FRNRAP. Trimming cost V 0 bases and J 0 bases, with 15 bases left between them. This CDR3 spans 18 amino acids. The CDR3 region is CASGLVQTGGSSYNEQFF. CDR3 coding DNA: TGTGCTAGTGGTTTGGTACAGACGGGTGGGAGCTCCTACAATGAGCAGTTCTTC.

The chain has TRBV19 and TRBJ2-2, with D tentatively TRBD1 (6 bases). V was clipped by 2 bases and J by 7 bases, with 11 bases between them. The CDR3 is made up of 14 amino acids. The germline CDR1 and CDR2 sequences are LNHDA and SQIVND (reference sequence). CDR3 in amino acids: CASSISGDGGELFF. As DNA, the CDR3 is TGTGCCAGTAGTATATCAGGGGATGGCGGGGAGCTGTTTTTT. The whole variable domain, remainder taken from reference TRBV19 and TRBJ2-2, is DGGITQSPKYLFRKEGQNVTLSCEQNLNHDAMYWYRQDPGQGLRLIYYSQIVNDFQKGDIAEGYSVSREKKESFPLTVTSAQKNPTAFYLCASSISGDGGELFFGEGSRLTVL.

The rearrangement joins TRBV6-6 to TRBJ1-5; 9 nucleotides match TRBD1. Looked up from germline, CDR1 is MNHNY and CDR2 is SVGAGI (reference sequence). This CDR3 comprises 16 residues. Trimming took 3 bases from V and 3 from J; bases not matched to a gene: 6. The CDR3 protein is CASSYPGQGFNQPQHF. DNA of the CDR3: TGTGCCAGCAGTTATCCGGGACAGGGATTCAATCAGCCCCAGCATTTT.

The chain employs TRBV7-9 and TRBJ2-7; D might be TRBD2 (6 bases). Trimming took 4 bases from V and 3 from J, leaving 13 bases between them. Looked up from germline, CDR1 is SEHNR and CDR2 is FQNEAQ (reference sequence). CDR3 length equals 14 residues. The CDR3 DNA is TGTGCCAGCAGCTGGGGACTCGAGGGCTACGAGCAGTACTTC. Translated, it gives CASSWGLEGYEQYF.

The count of this clone is one. This chain uses TRBV28 with TRBJ2-7; unclear D gene. Germline CDR1 is MDHEN and CDR2 is SYDVKM. The CDR3 covers 13 residues. V shed 6 bases and J shed 3 bases, with 12 bases lying between them. The CDR3 here is CASSSGSVYEQYF. The CDR3 DNA reads TGTGCCAGCAGCTCGGGTTCAGTCTACGAGCAGTACTTC.

The chain combines TRBV7-9 with TRBJ2-7, with 13 bases fitting TRBD2. The CDR3 has 19 residues. Germline V gene sequence: CDR1 SEHNR, CDR2 FQNEAQ (reference sequence). Trimming took 4 bases from V and 1 from J; bases not matched to a gene: 13. CDR3 DNA: TGTGCCAGCAGCTCTACTGGACTAGCGGGAGTACAAAGATCCTACGAGCAGTACTTC. Its protein is CASSSTGLAGVQRSYEQYF.

The V gene is TRBV6-6, the J gene TRBJ2-3; tentative D call: TRBD2 (6 bases). The germline gives CDR1 MNHNY, CDR2 SVGAGI (reference sequence). The CDR3 runs to 15 residues. V lost 6 bases and J lost 4, with 17 bases in between. DNA for the CDR3: TGTGCCAGCAGCTTCCAGGCGGGGATCCCAGATACGCAGTATTTT. This sequence encodes CASSFQAGIPDTQYF.

The chain is built from TRBV29-1 and TRBJ1-2; D remains unclear. V lost 1 base and J 0 bases, leaving 9 bases between the germline ends. This CDR3 spans 14 amino acids. Looked up from germline, CDR1 is SQVTM and CDR2 is ANQGSEA. CDR3 amino acids: CSVEAQQANYGYTF. The CDR3 bases are TGCAGCGTTGAAGCCCAGCAGGCTAACTATGGCTACACCTTC.

This clone was detected ten times or more. This chain connects TRBV6-5 to TRBJ1-3; D may be TRBD1 (6 bases). Trimming took off 6 bases at V and 8 bases at J, with 11 bases between the two ends. This CDR3 is built from 12 residues. The germline CDR1 and CDR2 sequences are MNHEY and SVGAGI. The CDR3 sequence is CASSSTGDTIYF. CDR3 sequence (DNA): TGTGCCAGCAGCTCGACAGGAGACACCATATATTTT.

This chain links TRBV7-9 with TRBJ2-3, with 9 nucleotides matching TRBD1. Germline CDR1 reads SEHNR; CDR2 reads FQNEAQ (reference sequence). V lost 7 bases, J lost 3 bases, and 2 bases stayed unmatched. This CDR3 region has 13 residues. The CDR3 protein is CASNRGLTDTQYF. The CDR3 bases are TGTGCCAGCAACAGGGGGCTAACAGATACGCAGTATTTT.

The chain couples TRBV7-2 to TRBJ1-2; D not resolved. The V end was cut by 4 bases, the J end by 0 bases, with 15 bases between. There are 16 residues in the CDR3. CDR1 and CDR2 from the germline V gene are SGHTA and FQGNSA. CDR3 protein: CASSSGIATANYGYTF. The CDR3 DNA reads TGTGCCAGCAGCTCCGGCATTGCCACAGCTAACTATGGCTACACCTTC.

This clone appeared a few times. The gene calls are TRBV9 and TRBJ2-2; 9 nucleotides match TRBD1. V lost 4 bases and J lost 0; bases outside the gene matches: 7. Germline V lookup: CDR1 SGDLS, CDR2 YYNGEE. The CDR3 contains 17 residues. The CDR3 DNA is TGTGCCAGCAGCCCCCCCCGGGACAGGGCGAACACCGGGGAGCTGTTTTTT. Translation gives CASSPPRDRANTGELFF. Based on the CDR3 plus reference TRBV9 and TRBJ2-2, the full variable domain is DSGVTQTPKHLITATGQRVTLRCSPRSGDLSVYWYQQSLDQGLQFLIQYYNGEERAKGNILERFSAQQFPDLHSELNLSSLELGDSALYFCASSPPRDRANTGELFFGEGSRLTVL.

The rearrangement uses TRBV6-5 and TRBJ2-1; D remains unclear. V gave up 5 bases and J gave up 6 bases, with 14 bases separating them. In germline, CDR1 is MNHEY, CDR2 SVGAGI. The CDR3 runs to 14 residues. As DNA, the CDR3 is TGTGCCAGCAGTCTCCTTTCGGTACTCAATGAGCAGTTCTTC. Protein sequence: CASSLLSVLNEQFF.

On this clone itself: The junction shows a germline mismatch at one end, possibly a read error. V usage is TRBV7-9 and J usage is TRBJ2-1; D unclear. This CDR3 region has 12 residues. Germline V lookup: CDR1 SEHNR, CDR2 FQNEAQ (reference sequence). The CDR3 protein is CSSSSVVDEQFF. The CDR3 DNA is TGTTCCAGCAGCTCTGTTGTAGATGAGCAGTTCTTC.

The gene calls are TRBV6-1 and TRBJ1-5; 7 nucleotides agree with TRBD1. Germline-derived CDR1 and CDR2 are MNHNS and SASEGT. The CDR3 has 15 residues. V dropped 6 bases and J dropped 2; count of bases not matched to a gene: 7. CDR3 loop: CASRIRQGGNQPQHF. The CDR3, as DNA: TGTGCCAGCAGAATAAGACAGGGAGGCAATCAGCCCCAGCATTTT.

This chain joins TRBV5-1 and TRBJ2-1, with D unresolved. Deletions cut 1 base from V and 8 bases from J, with 10 bases between. Germline V gene lookup returns CDR1 SGHRS and CDR2 YFSETQ. The CDR3 contains 13 residues. The CDR3 loop reads CASSLYLYYEQFF. The CDR3 bases are TGCGCCAGCAGCTTGTATTTGTACTATGAGCAGTTCTTC.

J is TRBJ1-2 and V is TRBV30, with D unresolved. The CDR3 is made up of 13 amino acids. Trimming shortened V by 8 bases and J by 4 bases, and 17 bases separated the two germline ends. Germline CDR1 reads GTSNPN; CDR2 reads SVGIG (reference sequence). This chain's CDR3 is CARQAGSRYGYTF. The CDR3 bases are TGTGCCCGACAAGCTGGGAGTCGCTATGGCTACACCTTC.

The chain combines TRBV5-1 with TRBJ2-7, with 7 bases identical to TRBD2. Germline V gene sequence: CDR1 SGHRS, CDR2 YFSETQ. Unmatched junction bases numbered 6, after V lost 3 bases and J lost 3 bases. The CDR3 runs to 14 residues. The CDR3 sequence is CASSSLAGNYEQYF. For the CDR3, the DNA is TGCGCCAGCAGCTCGTTAGCGGGTAACTACGAGCAGTACTTC.

The chain links TRBV9 to TRBJ1-1; D gene uncertain. Between the trimmed V and J ends, which lost 6 bases and 1 base, there was a span of 16 bases. Germline V CDR1 and CDR2: SGDLS, YYNGEE. This CDR3 is 15 amino acids long. This CDR3 is CASKSPLGENTEAFF. CDR3 DNA: TGTGCCAGCAAAAGTCCCCTCGGGGAGAACACTGAAGCTTTCTTT.

The genes are TRBV5-4 and TRBJ2-3; TRBD1 aligns across 8 bases. CDR3 length equals 14 residues. Germline V gene sequence: CDR1 SGHNT, CDR2 YYREEE (reference sequence). Trimming cost V 0 bases and J 5 bases; bases outside gene matches: 2. CDR3 nucleotides: TGTGCCAGCAGCTTGGGACAGGGGAAAGATACGCAGTATTTT. It is translated as CASSLGQGKDTQYF.

This clone has more than one count but fewer than ten. This rearrangement joins TRBV11-2 to TRBJ1-1, with 8 bases lining up with TRBD1. The V segment lost 4 bases and the J segment 0 bases; nucleotides outside the gene matches: 10. The germline V gene encodes CDR1 SGHAT and CDR2 FQNNGV. The CDR3 sequence is 17 residues long. CDR3 sequence (DNA): TGTGCCAGCAGCTCGGATAGGACAGGGAGGATGAACACTGAAGCTTTCTTT. Its protein is CASSSDRTGRMNTEAFF. The complete variable domain, with remaining parts taken from reference TRBV11-2 and TRBJ1-1, reads EAGVAQSPRYKIIEKRQSVAFWCNPISGHATLYWYQQILGQGPKLLIQFQNNGVVDDSQLPKDRFSAERLKGVDSTLKIQPAKLEDSAVYLCASSSDRTGRMNTEAFFGQGTRLTVV.